Listed below are T cell receptor beta chains from one sample, sequenced in a study of control samples from healthy donors and cancer patients. Assay used: immunoSEQ multiplex PCR; TCRdb lists only in-frame clones, some missing. The sample yields about 20,000 clones, roughly nine tenths seen once. Source material: PBMCs. Receptors were obtained from a man aged 55-75 years with head and neck cancer. Each CDR3 is given with its conserved first and last residue. D genes are given only for firm matches. Where a row states a size, it is once, few, many or the class of an expanded clone; other rows omit it.

15	NA	TRBV7-2	NA	TRBJ1-5	CASSLTWGANQPQHF	TGTGCCAGCAGCTTAACCTGGGGGGCCAATCAGCCCCAGCATTTT
14	NA	TRBV14	once	TRBJ2-7	CASSQSHGTYEQYF	TGTGCCAGCAGCCAATCCCACGGGACCTACGAGCAGTACTTC
15	NA	TRBV27	NA	TRBJ1-1	CASRPRAGLNTEAFF	TGTGCCAGCAGACCCCGCGCGGGCCTCAACACTGAAGCTTTCTTT
17	TRBD1	TRBV18	NA	TRBJ1-5	CASSPPGQGANNQPQHF	TGTGCCAGCTCACCACCGGGACAGGGGGCCAACAATCAGCCCCAGCATTTT
13	NA	TRBV7-2	NA	TRBJ1-1	CASSQRHTEEAFF	TGTGCCAGCAGCCAGCGACACACCGAAGAAGCTTTCTTT
17	NA	TRBV5-8	NA	TRBJ2-5	CASSLLLVPVSQETQYF	TGTGCCAGCAGCTTGCTCTTGGTCCCGGTGAGCCAAGAGACCCAGTACTTC
16	NA	TRBV3-1/TRBV3-2	NA	TRBJ1-3	CASSQVGIISGNTIYF	TGTGCCAGCAGCCAAGTGGGCATAATCTCTGGAAACACCATATATTTT
19	NA	TRBV12-2	NA	TRBJ2-1	CASRLGTSGGPGTYNEQFF	TGTGCAAGTCGCTTAGGTACTAGCGGGGGACCAGGGACCTACAATGAGCAGTTCTTC
12	NA	TRBV2	NA	TRBJ1-1	CASSEQNTEAFF	TGTGCCAGCAGTGAACAGAACACTGAAGCTTTCTTT
14	TRBD1	TRBV5-6	NA	TRBJ2-7	CASSLGAGGDEQYF	TGTGCCAGCAGCTTGGGGGCAGGGGGCGACGAGCAGTACTTC
16	NA	TRBV11-1	NA	TRBJ2-3	CASSLGIGRVTDTQYF	TGTGCCAGCAGCTTAGGAATAGGGCGCGTGACAGATACGCAGTATTTT
14	NA	TRBV4-2	NA	TRBJ1-4	CASSQPTGVEKLFF	TGTGCCAGCAGCCAGCCGACGGGAGTTGAAAAACTGTTTTTT
15	NA	TRBV15	once	TRBJ2-1	CATSDLGGPNNEQFF	TGTGCCACCAGCGACCTCGGGGGACCCAACAATGAGCAGTTCTTC
14	NA	TRBV7-8	NA	TRBJ1-6	CASQRQVDNSPLHF	TGTGCCAGCCAGAGACAGGTTGATAATTCACCCCTCCACTTT
15	NA	TRBV18	NA	TRBJ1-3	CASSPRLQAGNTIYF	TGTGCCAGCTCACCGCGGTTACAGGCTGGAAACACCATATATTTT
15	TRBD1	TRBV5-1	NA	TRBJ1-5	CASSFTGDSNQPQHF	TGCGCCAGCAGCTTTACAGGGGATAGCAATCAGCCCCAGCATTTT
16	NA	TRBV5-6	once	TRBJ1-5	CASSLAGGGPNQPQHF	TGTGCCAGCAGCTTGGCCGGCGGGGGGCCGAATCAGCCCCAGCATTTT
10	NA	TRBV10-1	NA	TRBJ1-1	CASSWVGAFF	TGCGCCAGCAGTTGGGTGGGGGCTTTCTTT
16	TRBD1	TRBV7-9	NA	TRBJ2-2	CASSFPKGATGGELFF	TGTGCCAGCAGCTTCCCGAAGGGGGCGACAGGCGGGGAGCTGTTTTTT
11	TRBD2	TRBV7-9	NA	TRBJ2-4	CASTRGDIQYF	TGTGCCAGCACACGGGGGGACATTCAGTACTTC
15	TRBD1	TRBV5-5	NA	TRBJ1-2	CASSPLTGTNYGYTF	TGTGCCAGCAGCCCGTTGACAGGGACTAACTATGGCTACACCTTC
15	TRBD1	TRBV9	once	TRBJ1-1	CASSQRQGPNTEAFF	TGTGCCAGCAGCCAGCGACAGGGGCCGAACACTGAAGCTTTCTTT
16	NA	TRBV7-4	NA	TRBJ1-1	CASGRGQGRGNTEAFF	TGTGCCAGCGGACGAGGGCAGGGAAGGGGGAACACTGAAGCTTTCTTT
15	TRBD1	TRBV6-5	NA	TRBJ1-2	CASEDRAWVNYGYTF	TGTGCCAGCGAAGACAGGGCGTGGGTTAACTATGGCTACACCTTC